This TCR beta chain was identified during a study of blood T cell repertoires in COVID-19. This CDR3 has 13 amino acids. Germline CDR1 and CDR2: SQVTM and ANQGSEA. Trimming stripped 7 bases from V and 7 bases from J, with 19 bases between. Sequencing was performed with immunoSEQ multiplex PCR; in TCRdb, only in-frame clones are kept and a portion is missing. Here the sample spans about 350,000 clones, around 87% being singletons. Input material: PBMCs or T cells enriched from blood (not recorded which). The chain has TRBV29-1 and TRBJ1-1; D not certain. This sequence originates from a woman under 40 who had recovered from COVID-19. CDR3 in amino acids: CSATAREGFEAFF. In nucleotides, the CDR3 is TGCAGCGCCACAGCCCGGGAGGGTTTTGAAGCTTTCTTT.